This T cell receptor beta chain was documented in a study of control samples from healthy donors and cancer patients. Sequenced by immunoSEQ multiplex PCR; TCRdb stores in-frame clones only, minus some. The profile shows about 170,000 clones, approximately 92% of them singletons. This CDR3 has 14 residues. Germline assignment: CDR1 MNHEY and CDR2 SMNVEV (reference sequence). Unmatched junction bases numbered 6, after V lost 5 bases and J lost 2 bases. The specimen was blood. This receptor was identified in a woman aged 40 to 50 in good health. The chain recombines TRBV27 with TRBJ2-7; 7 positions agree with TRBD1. CDR3 region: CASSPTGPPYEQYF. The DNA of the CDR3 is TGTGCCAGCAGTCCGACAGGGCCTCCCTACGAGCAGTACTTC.